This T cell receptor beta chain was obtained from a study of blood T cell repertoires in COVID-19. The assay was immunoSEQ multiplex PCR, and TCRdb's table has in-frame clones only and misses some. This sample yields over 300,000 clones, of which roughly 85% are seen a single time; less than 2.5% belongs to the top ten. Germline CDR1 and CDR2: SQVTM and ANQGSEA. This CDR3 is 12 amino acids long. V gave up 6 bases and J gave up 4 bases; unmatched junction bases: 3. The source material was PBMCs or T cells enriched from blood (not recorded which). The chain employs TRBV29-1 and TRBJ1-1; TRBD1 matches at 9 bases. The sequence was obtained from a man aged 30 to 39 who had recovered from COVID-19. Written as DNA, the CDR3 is TGCAGCGTCGACAGGGGGGCCACTGAAGCTTTCTTT. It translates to CSVDRGATEAFF.